This T cell receptor (beta chain) was captured by sequencing in a study of read filtering for tumor transcriptome and immune sequencing. V was pared by 10 bases and J by 3 bases, with 6 bases of the junction left unmatched. Germline V lookup: CDR1 ENHRY, CDR2 SYGVKD. The CDR3 covers 14 residues. Molecular barcoded adaptors covering alpha/delta and beta/gamma chains were used on approximately 440 ng RNA. MiXCR, applied by TCRdb to the reads, yields one record per CDR3 protein. This sample has 120,000 or so distinct CDR3 sequences; roughly 13% occur once, and the top ten carry roughly 9.6%. This clonotype was recorded at least ten times.

The V and J genes are TRBV10-3 and TRBJ2-2; 9 nucleotides match TRBD1. The clonotype comes from a donor at least 40 years old with multiple myeloma. What was sequenced was a population of CD138-negative cells sorted from bone marrow. The CDR3 is CATKQGADTGELFF. CDR3 nucleotide sequence: TGTGCCACCAAACAGGGGGCAGACACCGGGGAGCTGTTTTTT.